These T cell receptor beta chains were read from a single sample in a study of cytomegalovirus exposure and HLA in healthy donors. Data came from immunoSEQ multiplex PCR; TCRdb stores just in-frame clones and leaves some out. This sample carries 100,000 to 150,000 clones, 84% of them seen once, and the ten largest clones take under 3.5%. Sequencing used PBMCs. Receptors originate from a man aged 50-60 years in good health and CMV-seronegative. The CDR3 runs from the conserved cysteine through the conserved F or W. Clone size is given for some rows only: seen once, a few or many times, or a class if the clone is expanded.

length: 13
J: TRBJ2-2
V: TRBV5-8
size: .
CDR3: CASTDMNTGELFF

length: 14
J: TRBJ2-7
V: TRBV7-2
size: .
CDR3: CASSFTHRDGEQYF

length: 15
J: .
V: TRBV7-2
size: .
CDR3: CASSSGLGLWDEQYF

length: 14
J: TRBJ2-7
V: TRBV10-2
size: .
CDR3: CASGERLAEYEQYF

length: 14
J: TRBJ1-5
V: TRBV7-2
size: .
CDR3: CASSPITVNQPQHF

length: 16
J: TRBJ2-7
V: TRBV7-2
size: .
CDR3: CASSLEAGLTSYEQYF

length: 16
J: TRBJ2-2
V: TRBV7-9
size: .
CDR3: CASRALSGGNTGELFF

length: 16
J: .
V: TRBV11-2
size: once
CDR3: CASSTRTGSTGNTIYF

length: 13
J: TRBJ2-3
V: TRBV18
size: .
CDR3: CASSPQQSNTQYF

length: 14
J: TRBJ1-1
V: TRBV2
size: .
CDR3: CASSVEGSNTEAFF

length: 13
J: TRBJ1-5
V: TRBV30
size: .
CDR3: CAWSPGSNQPQHF

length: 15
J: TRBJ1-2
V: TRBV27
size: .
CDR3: CASSSRTGLTEGYTF

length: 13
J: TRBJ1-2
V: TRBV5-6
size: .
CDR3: CASSFDREYGYTF

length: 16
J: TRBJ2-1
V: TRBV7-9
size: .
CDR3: CASSPRGHSSYNEQFF

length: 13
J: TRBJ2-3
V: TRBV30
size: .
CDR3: CASSLASTDTQYF

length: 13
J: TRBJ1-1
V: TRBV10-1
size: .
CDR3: CASSRGLNTEAFF

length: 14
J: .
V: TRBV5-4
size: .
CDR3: CASSSDRNAYEQYF

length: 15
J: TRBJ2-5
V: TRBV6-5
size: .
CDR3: CASSYSNGDTETQYF

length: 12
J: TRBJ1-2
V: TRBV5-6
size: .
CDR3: CASSLVSRGYTF

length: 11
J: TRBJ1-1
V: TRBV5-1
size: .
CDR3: CASSLGSSAFF

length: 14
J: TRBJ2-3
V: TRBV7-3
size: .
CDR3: CASSPGGGVDTQYF

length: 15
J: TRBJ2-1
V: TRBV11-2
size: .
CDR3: CASSLGTGSYNEQFF

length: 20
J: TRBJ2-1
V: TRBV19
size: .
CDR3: CASSTPPGLAGGPFYNEQFF

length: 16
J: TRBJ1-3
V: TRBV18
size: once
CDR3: CASSPPRGSSGNTIYF

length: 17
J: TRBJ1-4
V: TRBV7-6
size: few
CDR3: CASSSRIVGGTNEKLFF

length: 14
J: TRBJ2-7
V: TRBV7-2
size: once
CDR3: CASSIGTGGPEQYF